These 7 T cell receptor beta chains came from one sample sequenced in a study of regulatory T cells in long-lasting Graves disease. Time point of the sample: persistent/refractory GD, antithyroid drugs over 5 years with positive TRAb. There was RNA extracted from PBMCs, and the TCR library was made from it. HTBI primers from iRepertoire and Arm-PCR of CDR3 regions yielded the TCR beta libraries. TCRdb independently ran MiXCR on the multiplex PCR reads; one entry per CDR3 protein. The profile shows roughly 500,000 distinct CDR3 sequences, roughly 20% of them singletons. Sequenced here: peripheral blood mononuclear cells (PBMCs), sampled when the disease was refractory, from a patient treated with antithyroid drugs. The source is a female donor with Graves disease.

The V and J genes are TRBV18 and TRBJ1-2; D is unresolved. CDR1 KGHSH and CDR2 LQKENI come from the germline V gene. Trimming removed 3 bases at V and 6 bases at J, with 20 bases between. The CDR3 is 16 residues long. As DNA, the CDR3 is TGTGCCAGCTCACCGCAATACGTAGGAGATTTGGATGGCTACACCTTC. It codes for CASSPQYVGDLDGYTF.

The rearrangement uses TRBV20-1 and TRBJ2-7; 12 bases line up with TRBD2. Looked up from germline, CDR1 is DFQATT and CDR2 is SNEGSKA (reference sequence). The CDR3 length is 14 residues. Trimming took 6 bases from V and 3 from J; bases not matched to a gene: 6. The CDR3 here is CSARELAGGYEQYF. The CDR3 region has the DNA TGCAGTGCCCGGGAACTAGCGGGAGGCTACGAGCAGTACTTC.

This clonotype was picked up a small number of times. The V call is TRBV6-2 or TRBV6-3, the J call TRBJ2-2; perhaps TRBD2 as D (6 bases). Trimming removed 6 bases from V and 2 bases from J, with 16 bases in between. CDR1 and CDR2 (germline): MNHEY, SVGEGT. The CDR3 is 16 residues long. This CDR3 is CASRPDGTPNTGELFF. The CDR3 DNA sequence: TGTGCCAGCAGACCCGACGGGACTCCCAACACCGGGGAGCTGTTTTTT.

This rearrangement joins TRBV7-2 to TRBJ2-7; D is perhaps TRBD2 (6 bases). The CDR3 is 14 amino acids. The V end lost 5 bases, the J end lost 5 bases, and 16 bases lay between the germline ends. The germline CDR1 and CDR2 sequences are SGHTA and FQGNSA. The CDR3 sequence is CASSPWAKRDEQYF. The CDR3 DNA sequence: TGTGCCAGCAGCCCTTGGGCCAAGCGGGACGAGCAGTACTTC.

The CDR3 nucleotides read TGCGCCAGCAACCCGGAGGGCCCGAGGACTGAAGCTTTCTTT. Protein sequence: CASNPEGPRTEAFF. This chain joins TRBV5-1 and TRBJ1-1; D ambiguous. The CDR3 consists of 14 residues. Germline V gives CDR1 SGHRS, CDR2 YFSETQ. The germline V and J ends were trimmed by 6 bases and 5 bases, with 17 bases remaining between them.

This clonotype was detected ten times or more. The V and J genes are TRBV6-1 and TRBJ2-5, with 7 bases identical to TRBD1. The CDR3 covers 19 residues. Per germline, CDR1 MNHNS and CDR2 SASEGT. V was pared by 4 bases and J by 5 bases, with 22 bases of the junction left unmatched. The CDR3 DNA reads TGTGCCAGCAGTGGAATGAGACCAGGACAGGTGATAATGTTGGAGACCCAGTACTTC. Translated: CASSGMRPGQVIMLETQYF.

This clonotype was seen a single time. With a much larger clone just one base away, this may be a read error. The chain couples TRBV28 to TRBJ2-7; possibly TRBD2 for D (6 bases). The CDR3 totals 15 residues. The germline CDR1 and CDR2 sequences are MDHEN and SYDVKM. Deletions cut 5 bases from V and 2 bases from J, with 16 bases between. The CDR3 here is CASSPPGLLPYEQYF. The CDR3 DNA follows: TGTGCCAGCAGTCCACCGGGACTCCTCCCCTACGAGCAGTACTTC.